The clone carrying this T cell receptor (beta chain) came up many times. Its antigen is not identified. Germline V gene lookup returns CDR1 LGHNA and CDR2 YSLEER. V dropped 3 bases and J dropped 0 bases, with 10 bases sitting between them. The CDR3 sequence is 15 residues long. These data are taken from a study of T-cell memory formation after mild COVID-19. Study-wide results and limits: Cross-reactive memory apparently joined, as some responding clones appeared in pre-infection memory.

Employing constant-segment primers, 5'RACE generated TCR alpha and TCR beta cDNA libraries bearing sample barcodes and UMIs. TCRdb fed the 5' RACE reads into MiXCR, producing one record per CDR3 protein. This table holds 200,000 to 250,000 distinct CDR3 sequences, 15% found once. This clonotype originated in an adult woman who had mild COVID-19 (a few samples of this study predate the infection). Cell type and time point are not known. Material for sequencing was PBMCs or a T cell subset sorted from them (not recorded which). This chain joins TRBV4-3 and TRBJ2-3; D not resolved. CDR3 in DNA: TGCGCCAGCAGCCAGCGGATATCTAGCACAGATACGCAGTATTTT. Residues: CASSQRISSTDTQYF.